The T cell receptor beta chain under discussion was sequenced for a study of tissue T cells after allogeneic stem cell transplantation. Method: immunoSEQ multiplex PCR; TCRdb's copy keeps in-frame clones and lacks some. The sample holds about 4,700 clones, approximately 69% seen once. The germline V and J ends were trimmed by 2 bases and 1 base, with 8 bases remaining between them. From germline, CDR1 is MNHNY and CDR2 SVGAGI (reference sequence). The CDR3 runs to 14 residues. The V call is TRBV6-6, the J call TRBJ1-2; D remains unclear. The TCR sequence derives from a female patient between 18 and 50 years old with steroid-refractory graft-versus-host disease after an allogeneic stem cell transplant. Some of the T cells might come from the graft donor. The sample was duodenal tissue, taken at autopsy. The CDR3 loop reads CASSYLGGNYGYTF. The CDR3 region has the DNA TGTGCCAGCAGTTACCTCGGCGGTAACTATGGCTACACCTTC.